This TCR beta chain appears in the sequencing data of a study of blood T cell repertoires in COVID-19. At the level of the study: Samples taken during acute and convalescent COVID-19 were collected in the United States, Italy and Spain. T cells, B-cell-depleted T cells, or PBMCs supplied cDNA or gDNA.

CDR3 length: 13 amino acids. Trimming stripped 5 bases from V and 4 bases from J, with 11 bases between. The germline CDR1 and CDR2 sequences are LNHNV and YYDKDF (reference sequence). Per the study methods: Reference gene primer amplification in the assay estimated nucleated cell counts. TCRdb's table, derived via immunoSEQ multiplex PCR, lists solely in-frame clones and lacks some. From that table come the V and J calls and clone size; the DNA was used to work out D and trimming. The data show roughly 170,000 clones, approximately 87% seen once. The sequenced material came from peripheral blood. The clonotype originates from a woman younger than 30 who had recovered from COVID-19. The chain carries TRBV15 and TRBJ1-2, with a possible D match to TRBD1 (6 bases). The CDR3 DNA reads TGTGCCACCAGCGGCAGGGGTCCCTATGGCTACACCTTC. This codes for CATSGRGPYGYTF.